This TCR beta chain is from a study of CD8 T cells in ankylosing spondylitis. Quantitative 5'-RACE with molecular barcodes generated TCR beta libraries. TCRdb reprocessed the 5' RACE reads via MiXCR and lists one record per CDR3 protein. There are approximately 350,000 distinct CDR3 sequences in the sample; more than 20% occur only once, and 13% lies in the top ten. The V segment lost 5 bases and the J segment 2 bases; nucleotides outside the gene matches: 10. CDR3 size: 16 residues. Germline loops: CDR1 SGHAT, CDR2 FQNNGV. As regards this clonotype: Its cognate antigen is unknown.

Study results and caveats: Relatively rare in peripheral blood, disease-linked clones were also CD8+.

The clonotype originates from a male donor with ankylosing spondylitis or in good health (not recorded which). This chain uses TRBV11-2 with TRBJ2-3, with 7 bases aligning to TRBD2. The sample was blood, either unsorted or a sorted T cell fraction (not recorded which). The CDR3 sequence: CASSRAGGGFTDTQYF. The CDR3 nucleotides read TGTGCCAGCAGCCGCGCCGGCGGGGGATTCACAGATACGCAGTATTTT.